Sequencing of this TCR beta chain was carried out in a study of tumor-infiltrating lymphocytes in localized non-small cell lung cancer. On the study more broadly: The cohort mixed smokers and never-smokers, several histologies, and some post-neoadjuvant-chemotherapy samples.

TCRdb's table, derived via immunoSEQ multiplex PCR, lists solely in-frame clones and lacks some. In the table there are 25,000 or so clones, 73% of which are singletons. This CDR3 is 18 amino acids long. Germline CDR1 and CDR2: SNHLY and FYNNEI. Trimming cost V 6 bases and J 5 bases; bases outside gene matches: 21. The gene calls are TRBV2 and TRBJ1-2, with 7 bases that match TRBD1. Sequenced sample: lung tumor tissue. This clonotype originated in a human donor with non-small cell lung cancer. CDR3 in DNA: TGTGCCAGCAGCCAGGACATATTGAGACAGGGAGATGGGTATGGCTACACCTTC. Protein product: CASSQDILRQGDGYGYTF.